These 5 T cell receptor beta chains came from one sample sequenced in a study of T-cell reconstitution after alpha-beta-depleted transplantation in children. Unique molecular identifiers were used to barcode this TCRbeta library. From the PCR reads, TCRdb called clonotypes with MiXCR, one entry per CDR3 protein. The data show about 300,000 distinct CDR3 sequences, 10% seen once. Sequences were derived from PBMCs, sampled before TCRalphabeta/CD19-depleted stem cell transplant. These TCRs come from a boy younger than two with acute myeloid leukemia, due to receive a stem cell transplant.

This clonotype was recorded a few times. The chain employs TRBV28 and TRBJ2-7; D is possibly TRBD2 (5 bases). The CDR3 has 15 residues. The germline V gene encodes CDR1 MDHEN and CDR2 SYDVKM. The V end lost 2 bases, the J end lost 2 bases, and 13 bases lay between the germline ends. The CDR3 sequence is CASSLAIRETYEQYF. Written as DNA, the CDR3 is TGTGCCAGCAGTTTAGCAATACGGGAAACCTACGAGCAGTACTTC.

This clonotype was counted at least ten times. V gene TRBV18 combines with J gene TRBJ2-7; unclear D gene. Germline values: CDR1 KGHSH, CDR2 LQKENI. V was trimmed by 2 bases and J by 2 bases, leaving 7 bases between them. The CDR3 sequence is 13 residues long. CDR3 in DNA: TGTGCCAGCTCACCAAATCCCGCCTACGAGCAGTACTTC. This sequence encodes CASSPNPAYEQYF.

The chain links TRBV19 to TRBJ2-7; D may be TRBD1 (6 bases). Between the trimmed V and J ends, which lost 1 base and 6 bases, there was a span of 13 bases. The CDR3 spans 14 residues. Germline-derived CDR1 and CDR2 are LNHDA and SQIVND (reference sequence). The CDR3 loop is CASSIGAGVGEQYF. The CDR3 coding sequence is TGTGCCAGTAGTATAGGGGCAGGGGTAGGCGAGCAGTACTTC. The variable domain in full, completed from reference TRBV19 and TRBJ2-7, reads DGGITQSPKYLFRKEGQNVTLSCEQNLNHDAMYWYRQDPGQGLRLIYYSQIVNDFQKGDIAEGYSVSREKKESFPLTVTSAQKNPTAFYLCASSIGAGVGEQYFGPGTRLTVT.

This clonotype was recorded many times. V and J are TRBV12-3 or TRBV12-4 and TRBJ2-7; the match to TRBD2 covers 7 bases. V lost 4 bases to trimming and J lost 0 bases; unmatched junction nucleotides: 6. The CDR3 length is 15 residues. CDR3 region: CASSSTGGSSYEQYF. The CDR3 nucleotides are TGTGCCAGCAGTTCAACGGGCGGGAGCTCCTACGAGCAGTACTTC.

This clonotype was recorded at least ten times. The V and J genes are TRBV7-8 and TRBJ1-1; the match to TRBD1 covers 8 bases. In germline, CDR1 is SGHVS, CDR2 FQNEAQ. V was pared by 2 bases and J by 0 bases, with 2 bases of the junction left unmatched. CDR3 size: 15 residues. The CDR3 sequence is CASSLQGALNTEAFF. The CDR3 DNA follows: TGTGCCAGCAGCTTACAGGGGGCCTTGAACACTGAAGCTTTCTTT. Full variable domain (missing parts from reference TRBV7-8 and TRBJ1-1): GAGVSQSPRYKVAKRGQDVALRCDPISGHVSLFWYQQALGQGPEFLTYFQNEAQLDKSGLPSDRFFAERPEGSVSTLKIQRTQQEDSAVYLCASSLQGALNTEAFFGQGTRLTVV.